The 11 T cell receptor beta chains in this list originate from one sample, sequenced in a study of CXCR3-negative and CXCR3-positive naive CD8 T cells (dated 2019 in TCRdb). These receptors' antigens are unknown. On the study overall, not on this receptor specifically: TRB CDR3s from CXCR3-positive naive cells showed higher hydrophobicity (lower Kidera factor 4), lower energy, and higher strength and volume indices than CXCR3-negative naive cells.

Sequencing was carried out with a NextSeq 550. The Human TCR Profiling Kit (MiLaboratory) was used to make UMI-labeled 5' RACE TRB cDNA libraries. After TCRdb reprocessed the reads, each CDR3 protein sequence was kept as one row, without DNA. The sample table records around 88,000 distinct CDR3 sequences. The ten biggest clones cover approximately 1% of the sample. The specimen sequenced was naive CXCR3+ CD8+ T cells from blood. Taken with the paper, the label for cell subset or site translates to: CD45RO-CCR7+CD27+CD95- naive CD8+ T cells expressing CXCR3 (TNR3+). The origin of the receptors is a human donor in good health. Some clones in this sample may be carry-over from other donors' samples.

The chain joins TRBV10-3 to TRBJ2-7; TCRdb's D call, TRBD2, is unchecked because there is no DNA. The germline V gene encodes CDR1 ENHRY and CDR2 SYGVKD. This CDR3 has 14 amino acids. The CDR3: CAISESGGLYEQYF.

The chain uses TRBV2 and TRBJ1-1; absent DNA, TCRdb's TRBD1 call cannot be checked. The CDR3 runs 16 residues. The germline V gene has CDR1 SNHLY and CDR2 FYNNEI. CDR3 region: CASSESQGAPTGEAFF.

This chain's CDR3 is CASSSGHGPTYEQYF. This chain links TRBV28 with TRBJ2-7; with no DNA, the TCRdb D assignment of TRBD2 cannot be verified. Germline V gives CDR1 MDHEN, CDR2 SYDVKM. The CDR3 spans 15 residues. The full variable domain, its missing parts supplied by reference TRBV28 and TRBJ2-7, is DVKVTQSSRYLVKRTGEKVFLECVQDMDHENMFWYRQDPGLGLRLIYFSYDVKMKEKGDIPEGYSVSREKKERFSLILESASTNQTSMYLCASSSGHGPTYEQYFGPGTRLTVT.

The chain couples TRBV5-1 to TRBJ2-1. Per germline, CDR1 SGHRS and CDR2 YFSETQ. The CDR3 has 12 residues. The CDR3 protein is CASSSVVNEQFF.

This chain links TRBV10-3 with TRBJ2-1. There are 12 residues in the CDR3. Germline CDR1 ENHRY, CDR2 SYGVKD. The CDR3 sequence: CAISETSDEQFF.

The chain uses TRBV12-5 and TRBJ1-3. CDR1 is LGHNT, CDR2 FRNRAP, per germline. The CDR3 spans 12 residues. CDR3 residues: CASGDAGNTIYF.

This rearrangement joins TRBV5-6 to TRBJ2-1; TCRdb reports TRBD2, a call that lacks DNA to check it against. The germline gives CDR1 SGHDT, CDR2 YYEEEE. This CDR3 comprises 20 residues. The CDR3 loop is CASSSGLGLAGAQSYNEQFF.

The V call is TRBV6-2 or TRBV6-3, the J call TRBJ2-7; lacking DNA, the TRBD1 call made by TCRdb goes unchecked. The germline CDR1 and CDR2 sequences are MNHEY and SVGEGT. CDR3 size: 12 residues. Here the CDR3 reads CASSNRGYEQYF.

The chain combines TRBV3-1 with TRBJ1-2. CDR1 is LGHDT and CDR2 is YNNKEL in the germline V gene (reference sequence). CDR3 size: 13 residues. CDR3: CASSQQDGYGYTF. The entire variable domain, with the rest obtained from reference TRBV3-1 and TRBJ1-2, is as follows: DTAVSQTPKYLVTQMGNDKSIKCEQNLGHDTMYWYKQDSKKFLKIMFSYNNKELIINETVPNRFSPKSPDKAHLNLHINSLELGDSAVYFCASSQQDGYGYTFGSGTRLTVV.

The V and J genes are TRBV29-1 and TRBJ2-7; TCRdb reports TRBD1, a call that lacks DNA to check it against. Germline V gene lookup returns CDR1 SQVTM and CDR2 ANQGSEA. The CDR3 has 14 residues. This CDR3 reads CSVKVSGGVNEQYF.

This sequence joins TRBV7-3 and TRBJ1-6. Germline CDR1 and CDR2: SGHTA and FQGTGA. This CDR3 comprises 17 residues. The CDR3 reads CASSLRGRSSYNSPLHF.